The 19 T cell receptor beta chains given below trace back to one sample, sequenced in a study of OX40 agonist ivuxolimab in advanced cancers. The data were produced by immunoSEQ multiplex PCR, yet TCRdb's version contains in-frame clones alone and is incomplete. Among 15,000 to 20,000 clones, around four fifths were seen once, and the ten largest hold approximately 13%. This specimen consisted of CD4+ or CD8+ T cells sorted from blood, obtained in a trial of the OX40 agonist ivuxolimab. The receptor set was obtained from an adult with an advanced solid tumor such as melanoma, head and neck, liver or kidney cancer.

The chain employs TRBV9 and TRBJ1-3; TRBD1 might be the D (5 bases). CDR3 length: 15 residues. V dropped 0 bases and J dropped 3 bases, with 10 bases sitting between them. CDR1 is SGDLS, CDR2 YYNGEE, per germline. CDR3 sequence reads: CASSVGGAIGNTIYF. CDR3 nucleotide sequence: TGTGCCAGCAGCGTAGGAGGGGCGATTGGAAACACCATATATTTT.

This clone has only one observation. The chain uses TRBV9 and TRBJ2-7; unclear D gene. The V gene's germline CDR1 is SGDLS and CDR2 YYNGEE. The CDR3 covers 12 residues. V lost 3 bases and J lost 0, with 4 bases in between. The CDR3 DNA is TGTGCCAGCAGCGCCAGCTCCTACGAGCAGTACTTC. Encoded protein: CASSASSYEQYF.

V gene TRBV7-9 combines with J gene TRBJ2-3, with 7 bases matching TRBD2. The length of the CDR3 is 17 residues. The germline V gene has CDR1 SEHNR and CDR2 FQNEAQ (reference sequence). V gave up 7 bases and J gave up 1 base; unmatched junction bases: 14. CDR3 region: CASNPKSPSGRTDTQYF. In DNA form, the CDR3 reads TGTGCCAGCAATCCAAAATCCCCTAGCGGACGCACAGATACGCAGTATTTT.

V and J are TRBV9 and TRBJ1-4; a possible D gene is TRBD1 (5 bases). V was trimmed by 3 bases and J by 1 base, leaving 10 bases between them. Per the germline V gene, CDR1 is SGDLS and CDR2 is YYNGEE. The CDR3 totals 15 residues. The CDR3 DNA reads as TGTGCCAGCAGCGCCCAGGGAAAAACTAATGAAAAACTGTTTTTT. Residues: CASSAQGKTNEKLFF.

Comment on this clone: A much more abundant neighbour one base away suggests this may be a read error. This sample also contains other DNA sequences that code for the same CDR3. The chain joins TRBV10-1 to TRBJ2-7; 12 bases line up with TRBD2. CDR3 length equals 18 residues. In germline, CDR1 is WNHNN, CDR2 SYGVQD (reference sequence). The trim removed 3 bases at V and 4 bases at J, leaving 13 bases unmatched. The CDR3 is CASSDQLAGGFEAYEQYF. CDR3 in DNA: TGCGCCAGCAGTGACCAACTAGCGGGAGGATTTGAAGCATACGAGCAGTACTTC.

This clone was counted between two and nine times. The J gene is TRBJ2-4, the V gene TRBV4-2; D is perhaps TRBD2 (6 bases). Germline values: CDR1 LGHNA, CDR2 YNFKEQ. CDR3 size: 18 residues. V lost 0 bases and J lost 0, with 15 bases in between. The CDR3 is CASSQDRTSSLAKNIQYF. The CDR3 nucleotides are TGTGCCAGCAGCCAAGATCGAACTAGCAGCTTAGCCAAAAACATTCAGTACTTC.

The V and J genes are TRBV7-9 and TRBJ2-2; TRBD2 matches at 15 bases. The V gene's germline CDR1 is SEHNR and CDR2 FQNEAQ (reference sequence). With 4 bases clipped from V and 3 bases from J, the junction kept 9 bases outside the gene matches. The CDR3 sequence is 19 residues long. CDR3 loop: CASSSTAGLAGGDTGELFF. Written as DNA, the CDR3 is TGTGCCAGCAGCTCGACAGCGGGACTAGCGGGAGGAGACACCGGGGAGCTGTTTTTT.

The CDR3 nucleotides read TGTGCCAGCAGCACCCGGACAGGGGAAGCGGTGAATCCCTACGAGCAGTACTTC. This encodes CASSTRTGEAVNPYEQYF. This chain joins TRBV11-2 and TRBJ2-7, with 9 positions matching TRBD1. CDR1 and CDR2 from the germline V gene are SGHAT and FQNNGV. The CDR3 is 18 amino acids. V trimming: 5 bases; J trimming: 2 bases; junction bases outside the gene matches: 16.

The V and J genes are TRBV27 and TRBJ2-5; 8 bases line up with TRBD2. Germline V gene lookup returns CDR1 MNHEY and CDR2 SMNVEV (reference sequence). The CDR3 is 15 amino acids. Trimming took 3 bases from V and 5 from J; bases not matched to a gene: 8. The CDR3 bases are TGTGCCAGCAGTTTTTTCGGGAGGGCCGAGGAGACCCAGTACTTC. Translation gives CASSFFGRAEETQYF.

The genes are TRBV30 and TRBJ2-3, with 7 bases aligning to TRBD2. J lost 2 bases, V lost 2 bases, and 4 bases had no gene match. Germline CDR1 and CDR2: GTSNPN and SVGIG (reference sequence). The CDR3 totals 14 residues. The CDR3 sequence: CAWSLAGATDTQYF. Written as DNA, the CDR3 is TGTGCCTGGAGTTTGGCGGGAGCCACAGATACGCAGTATTTT.

The CDR3 DNA follows: TGTGCCAGCAGTTACCCCACAGGGGTGGCCACTGAAGCTTTCTTT. Amino acid sequence: CASSYPTGVATEAFF. V usage is TRBV6-5 and J usage is TRBJ1-1; TRBD1 matches 7 bases. V was clipped by 2 bases and J by 4 bases; unmatched bases: 7. The CDR3 loop spans 15 amino acids. The germline V gene encodes CDR1 MNHEY and CDR2 SVGAGI.

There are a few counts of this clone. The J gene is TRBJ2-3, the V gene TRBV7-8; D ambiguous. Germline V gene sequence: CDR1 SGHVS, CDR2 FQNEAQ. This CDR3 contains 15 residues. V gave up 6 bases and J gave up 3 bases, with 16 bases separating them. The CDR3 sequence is CASRLFARKTDTQYF. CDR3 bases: TGTGCCAGCAGACTCTTCGCGAGAAAGACAGATACGCAGTATTTT.

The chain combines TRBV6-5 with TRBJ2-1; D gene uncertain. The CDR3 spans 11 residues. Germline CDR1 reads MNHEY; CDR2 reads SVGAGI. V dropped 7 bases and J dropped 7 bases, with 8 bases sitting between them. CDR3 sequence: CASTGGNEQFF. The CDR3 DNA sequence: TGTGCCAGCACTGGTGGGAATGAGCAGTTCTTC.

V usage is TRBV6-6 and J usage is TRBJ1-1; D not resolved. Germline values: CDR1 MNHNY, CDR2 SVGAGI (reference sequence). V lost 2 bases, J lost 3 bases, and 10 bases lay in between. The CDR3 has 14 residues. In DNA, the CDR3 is TGTGCCAGCAGTTACGAGGGATGGGACACTGAAGCTTTCTTT. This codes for CASSYEGWDTEAFF.

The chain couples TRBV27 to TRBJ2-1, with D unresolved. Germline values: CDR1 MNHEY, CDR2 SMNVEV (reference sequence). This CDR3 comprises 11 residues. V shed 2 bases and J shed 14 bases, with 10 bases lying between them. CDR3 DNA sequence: TGTGCCAGCAGTTTAGGGCCCAGCGAGTTCTTC. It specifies CASSLGPSEFF.

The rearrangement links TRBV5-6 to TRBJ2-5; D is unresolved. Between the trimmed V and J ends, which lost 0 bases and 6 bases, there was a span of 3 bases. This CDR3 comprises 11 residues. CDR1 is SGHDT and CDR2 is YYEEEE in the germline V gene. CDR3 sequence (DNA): TGTGCCAGCAGCTTGGGGAAGACCCAGTACTTC. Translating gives CASSLGKTQYF.

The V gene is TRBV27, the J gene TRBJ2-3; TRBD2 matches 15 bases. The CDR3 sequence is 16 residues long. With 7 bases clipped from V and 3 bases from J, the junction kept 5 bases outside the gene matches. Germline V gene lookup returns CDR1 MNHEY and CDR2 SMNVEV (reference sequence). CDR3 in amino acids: CASIPGTSGRTDTQYF. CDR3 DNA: TGTGCCAGCATCCCCGGGACTAGCGGGAGGACAGATACGCAGTATTTT.

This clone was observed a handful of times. CDR3 sequence (DNA): TGTGCCAGCAGCTGGACAGTGAACACTGAAGCTTTCTTT. This encodes CASSWTVNTEAFF. The chain uses TRBV27 and TRBJ1-1, with D perhaps TRBD1 (6 bases). Trimming cost V 6 bases and J 0 bases, with 8 bases left between them. The V gene's germline CDR1 is MNHEY and CDR2 SMNVEV (reference sequence). This CDR3 is 13 amino acids long.

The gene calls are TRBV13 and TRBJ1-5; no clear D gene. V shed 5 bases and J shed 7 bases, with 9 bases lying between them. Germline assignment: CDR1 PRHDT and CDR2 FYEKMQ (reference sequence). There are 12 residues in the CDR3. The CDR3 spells CASSLRGQPQHF. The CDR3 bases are TGTGCCAGCAGCCTCAGAGGCCAGCCCCAGCATTTT.